The table lists the clone carrying this T cell receptor (beta chain) with many counts. This entry comes from a study of identical twins. The V and J ends lost 4 bases and 0 bases respectively, with 13 bases between them. The germline V gene encodes CDR1 KGHSH and CDR2 LQKENI. This CDR3 comprises 15 residues. TCRdb independently ran MiXCR on the 5' RACE reads; one entry per CDR3 protein. The table records some 1,700,000 distinct CDR3 sequences, 32% of them present only once. The receptor comes from a newborn girl in good health. The rearrangement links TRBV18 to TRBJ2-7; a possible D gene is TRBD1 (5 bases). Sequencing was carried out using cord blood. In DNA form, the CDR3 reads TGTGCCAGCTCACGCGGTCAGGGAAGCTCCTACGAGCAGTACTTC. Translated: CASSRGQGSSYEQYF. The variable domain in full, with the rest retrieved from reference TRBV18 and TRBJ2-7, is NAGVMQNPRHLVRRRGQEARLRCSPMKGHSHVYWYRQLPEEGLKFMVYLQKENIIDESGMPKERFSAEFPKEGPSILRIQQVVRGDSAAYFCASSRGQGSSYEQYFGPGTRLTVT.